This T cell receptor (beta chain) was identified during a study of CD4+ T cells in melanoma. General observations from the study: In melanoma, neoantigen-specific CD4+ T cells reportedly differed in differentiation state. A reported correlation linked neoantigen-specific CD4+ T cells to CD8+, macrophage and B cell function.

With respect to this clone: Its antigen is unknown.

The CDR3 has 15 residues. Germline lookup yields CDR1 SGHTA and CDR2 FQGTGA. Trimming took off 0 bases at V and 4 bases at J, with 10 bases between the two ends. The assay was immunoSEQ multiplex PCR, and TCRdb's table has in-frame clones only and misses some. The sample records about 4,200 clones, about three fifths being singletons. The V gene is TRBV7-3, the J gene TRBJ2-1, with unresolved D. The sample was cells from a culture (not recorded whether cultured in vitro). The sequence was obtained from a human donor with melanoma. The CDR3 nucleotides are TGTGCCAGCAGCTTAACTCACGGCCAGTACAATGAGCAGTTCTTC. It codes for CASSLTHGQYNEQFF.